The 5 T cell receptor beta chains in this list originate from one sample, sequenced in a study of T cell responses to AZD1222 COVID-19 vaccine. TCRdb's copy holds only in-frame clones and misses some; the assay was immunoSEQ multiplex PCR. Of roughly 120,000 clones in the sample, roughly 91% were seen once. The sequencing here drew on peripheral blood, taken 28 days after the second AZD1222 dose. Receptors were obtained from an adult who received the AZD1222 COVID-19 vaccine.

The V call is TRBV28, the J call TRBJ2-7, with 10 nucleotides matching TRBD2. V was clipped by 7 bases and J by 9 bases; unmatched bases: 24. Germline CDR1 reads MDHEN; CDR2 reads SYDVKM. This CDR3 is built from 18 residues. This CDR3 reads CASKSTSGNRVSGFWQYF. The DNA of the CDR3 is TGTGCCAGCAAGTCCACTAGCGGGAACCGCGTCTCTGGGTTTTGGCAGTACTTC.

Details on this clone: A junction boundary mismatches the germline segment, possibly from a read error. In DNA, the CDR3 is TGTGCCGGCAGAGGACAGACCAATTCACCCCTCCACTTT. It specifies CAGRGQTNSPLHF. The chain combines TRBV2 with TRBJ1-6, with D possibly TRBD1 on 6 matching bases. CDR3 length: 13 amino acids. The germline CDR1 and CDR2 sequences are SNHLY and FYNNEI. Supplemented by reference TRBV2 and TRBJ1-6, the full variable domain reads EPEVTQTPSHQVTQMGQEVILRCVPISNHLYFYWYRQILGQKVEFLVSFYNNEISEKSEIFDDQFSVERPDGSNFTLKIRSTKLEDSAMYFCAGRGQTNSPLHFGNGTRLTVT.

This clone was recorded only once. This chain uses TRBV29-1 with TRBJ2-3; 10 bases match TRBD2. The CDR3 is made up of 14 amino acids. V lost 3 bases, J lost 4 bases, and 4 bases stayed unmatched. Germline V lookup: CDR1 SQVTM, CDR2 ANQGSEA. For the CDR3, the DNA is TGCAGCGTTGACCTAGCGGGAGTTGCAGATACGCAGTATTTT. As protein: CSVDLAGVADTQYF.

In its sample, this clone was seen a few times. The CDR3 loop reads CASSLLGTGVHEQYF. CDR3 nucleotides: TGTGCCAGCAGCCTCCTCGGGACAGGGGTACACGAGCAGTACTTC. The chain links TRBV7-3 to TRBJ2-7, with 10 bases lining up with TRBD1. In germline, CDR1 is SGHTA, CDR2 FQGTGA. V lost 5 bases, J lost 5 bases, and 9 bases stayed unmatched. This CDR3 contains 15 residues.

This sequence joins TRBV5-1 and TRBJ2-2; no definite D call. The CDR3 totals 12 residues. The germline gives CDR1 SGHRS, CDR2 YFSETQ. Trimming cost V 4 bases and J 5 bases, with 6 bases left between them. The CDR3 reads CASSEETGELFF. CDR3 in DNA: TGCGCCAGCAGCGAAGAAACCGGGGAGCTGTTTTTT.